The clone carrying this T cell receptor (beta chain) was counted ten times or more. This entry comes from a study of early T cells in non-severe SARS-CoV-2 infection. About the research overall: Bulk RNA isolated from unsorted whole blood underwent sequencing; chains were not paired.

In germline, CDR1 is SGHTA, CDR2 FQGNSA. V was trimmed by 2 bases and J by 3 bases, leaving 11 bases between them. The CDR3 is 15 amino acids. Each cDNA molecule carried a unique molecular identifier. TCRdb re-called the 5' RACE reads with MiXCR, one entry per CDR3 protein. In the table there are some 28,000 distinct CDR3 sequences, roughly 6% of which are singletons. This rearrangement joins TRBV7-2 to TRBJ1-5; D not resolved. This TCR was sampled from an adult who was a healthcare worker with PCR-confirmed SARS-CoV-2 infection or an uninfected control (not recorded which). Sequencing used whole blood. The CDR3 loop reads CASSLSGQPNQPQHF. CDR3 in DNA: TGTGCCAGCAGCTTAAGTGGGCAGCCCAATCAGCCCCAGCATTTT.